The 7 T cell receptor beta chains in this list originate from one sample, sequenced in a study of cytomegalovirus exposure and HLA in healthy donors. Primers for the PCR totalled 60 Vbeta and 13 Jbeta. Method: immunoSEQ multiplex PCR; TCRdb's copy keeps in-frame clones and lacks some. The repertoire has 170,000 or so clones, approximately 86% of them found once; the top ten carry approximately 2%. The specimen was PBMCs. Source of these receptors: a woman aged 18-30 years in good health and CMV-seronegative.

V and J are TRBV29-1 and TRBJ2-7; TRBD1 matches at 12 bases. J gave up 6 bases and V 7 bases, and 10 bases lay outside the gene matches. Germline V CDR1 and CDR2: SQVTM, ANQGSEA. This CDR3 has 14 residues. The CDR3 reads CSAGDRGRRGEQYF. In DNA, the CDR3 is TGCAGCGCCGGGGACAGGGGGCGGAGGGGCGAGCAGTACTTC.

CDR3 amino acids: CASSLYGRDQYF. Here the CDR3 DNA reads TGTGCCAGCAGCTTGTATGGGCGCGACCAGTACTTC. This sequence joins TRBV5-4 and TRBJ2-5; D is undetermined. This CDR3 spans 12 amino acids. Germline loops: CDR1 SGHNT, CDR2 YYREEE (reference sequence). V was shortened by 1 base and J by 10 bases, with 11 bases between the two germline ends.

The J gene is TRBJ2-4, the V gene TRBV2, with no clear D. V was clipped by 2 bases and J by 8 bases, with 16 bases between them. The CDR3 runs to 15 residues. Germline lookup yields CDR1 SNHLY and CDR2 FYNNEI. The CDR3 reads CASSETGPLGYIQYF. For the CDR3, the DNA is TGTGCCAGCAGTGAAACCGGCCCCCTAGGATACATTCAGTACTTC.

The chain recombines TRBV5-4 with TRBJ2-7, with a tentative D call TRBD2 (5 bases). Germline values: CDR1 SGHNT, CDR2 YYREEE (reference sequence). V was trimmed by 4 bases and J by 3 bases, leaving 17 bases between them. CDR3 length: 15 amino acids. The CDR3 here is CASSPTGSRNYEQYF. The DNA for the CDR3 is TGTGCCAGCAGCCCGACGGGATCTCGGAACTACGAGCAGTACTTC.

The gene calls are TRBV28 and TRBJ2-7; tentative D call: TRBD2 (5 bases). Trimming stripped 6 bases from V and 2 bases from J, with 14 bases between. From germline, CDR1 is MDHEN and CDR2 SYDVKM. The length of the CDR3 is 14 residues. CDR3 in amino acids: CASSQRVIAYEQYF. The CDR3 nucleotides read TGTGCCAGCAGCCAGAGGGTTATAGCCTACGAGCAGTACTTC.

The J gene is TRBJ2-5, the V gene TRBV6-5, with a possible D match to TRBD2 (6 bases). The J call is in doubt because the DNA end fits TRBJ2-7 better. The CDR3 extends over 14 amino acids. The germline V gene has CDR1 MNHEY and CDR2 SVGAGI. CDR3 in amino acids: CASSLTRSFHEQYF. For the CDR3, the DNA is TGTGCCAGCAGCCTGACTAGGTCGTTCCACGAGCAGTACTTC.

The rearrangement joins TRBV6-5 to TRBJ2-3, with 9 positions matching TRBD2. Trimming took 8 bases from V and 5 from J; bases not matched to a gene: 5. CDR3 length equals 13 residues. In germline, CDR1 is MNHEY, CDR2 SVGAGI. The CDR3 sequence is CASSRREGDTQYF. CDR3 nucleotide sequence: TGTGCCAGCTCGAGGCGGGAGGGAGATACGCAGTATTTT.